The 3 T cell receptor beta chains presented below share a single source sample, sequenced in a study of T cell clones after liver transplantation. The table came from immunoSEQ multiplex PCR; TCRdb's copy has only in-frame clones and leaves some out. The data show tens of thousands of clones, with less than 85% seen just once and around 2.8% held by the top ten. The specimen was CD4+ T cells from blood, collected at the approximately 15-month timepoint. Receptor source: a human patient who received a liver transplant. The graft donor may have contributed some T cells.

The chain links TRBV11-2 to TRBJ2-1; a possible D gene is TRBD2 (6 bases). This CDR3 contains 13 residues. Germline V gene data show CDR1 as SGHAT and CDR2 as FQNNGV. Deletions cut 3 bases from V and 8 bases from J, with 11 bases between. The CDR3 nucleotides are TGTGCCAGCAGCTTCAGGACGGGGGATGAGCAGTTCTTC. Protein sequence: CASSFRTGDEQFF.

CDR3 loop: CASSESSSGGNNEQFF. Here the CDR3 DNA reads TGCGCCAGCAGTGAGTCCTCTAGCGGGGGGAACAATGAGCAGTTCTTC. This chain joins TRBV10-1 and TRBJ2-1; 11 bases are shared with TRBD2. With 0 bases clipped from V and 5 bases from J, the junction kept 3 bases outside the gene matches. Germline V gene data show CDR1 as WNHNN and CDR2 as SYGVQD (reference sequence). This CDR3 is 16 amino acids long.

This clone was seen repeatedly, ten times or more. CDR3 DNA sequence: TGTGCCAGTAGTGGGAACCTGGGACAGGGGACCACTGAAGCTTTCTTT. Translation: CASSGNLGQGTTEAFF. V is TRBV19 and J is TRBJ1-1; 10 bases are shared with TRBD1. Germline CDR1 reads LNHDA; CDR2 reads SQIVND (reference sequence). This CDR3 region has 16 residues. V dropped 5 bases and J dropped 4; count of bases not matched to a gene: 10.